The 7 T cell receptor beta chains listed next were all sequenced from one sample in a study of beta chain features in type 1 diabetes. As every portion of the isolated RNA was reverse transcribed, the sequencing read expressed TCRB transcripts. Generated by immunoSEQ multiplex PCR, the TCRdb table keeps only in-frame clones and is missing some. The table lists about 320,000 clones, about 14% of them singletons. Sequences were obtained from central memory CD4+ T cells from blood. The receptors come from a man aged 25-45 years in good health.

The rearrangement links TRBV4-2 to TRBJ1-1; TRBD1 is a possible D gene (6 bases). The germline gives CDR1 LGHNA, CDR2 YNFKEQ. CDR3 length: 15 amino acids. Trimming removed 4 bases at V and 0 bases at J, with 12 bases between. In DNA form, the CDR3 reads TGTGCCAGCAGCCTGGGGGGGGCGGTGAACACTGAAGCTTTCTTT. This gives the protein CASSLGGAVNTEAFF.

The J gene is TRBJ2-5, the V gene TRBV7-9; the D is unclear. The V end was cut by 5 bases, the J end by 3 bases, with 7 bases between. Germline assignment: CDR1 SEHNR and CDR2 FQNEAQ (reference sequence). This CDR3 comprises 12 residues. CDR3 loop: CASSIREETQYF. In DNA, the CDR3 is TGTGCCAGCAGCATCCGCGAAGAGACCCAGTACTTC.

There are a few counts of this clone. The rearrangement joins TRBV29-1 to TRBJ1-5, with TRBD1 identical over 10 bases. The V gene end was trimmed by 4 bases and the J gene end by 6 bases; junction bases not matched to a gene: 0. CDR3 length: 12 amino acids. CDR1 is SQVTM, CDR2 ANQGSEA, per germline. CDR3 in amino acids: CSVGTGGQPQHF. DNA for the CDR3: TGCAGCGTTGGGACAGGGGGTCAGCCCCAGCATTTT. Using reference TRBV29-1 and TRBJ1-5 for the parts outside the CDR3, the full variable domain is SAVISQKPSRDICQRGTSLTIQCQVDSQVTMMFWYRQQPGQSLTLIATANQGSEATYESGFVIDKFPISRPNLTFSTLTVSNMSPEDSSIYLCSVGTGGQPQHFGDGTRLSIL.

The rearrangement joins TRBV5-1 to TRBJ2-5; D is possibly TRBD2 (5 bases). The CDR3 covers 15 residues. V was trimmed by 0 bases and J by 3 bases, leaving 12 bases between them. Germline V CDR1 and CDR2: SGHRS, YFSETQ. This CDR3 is CASSLGQTGKETQYF. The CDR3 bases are TGCGCCAGCAGCTTGGGGCAGACGGGGAAAGAGACCCAGTACTTC. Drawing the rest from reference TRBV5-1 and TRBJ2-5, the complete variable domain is KAGVTQTPRYLIKTRGQQVTLSCSPISGHRSVSWYQQTPGQGLQFLFEYFSETQRNKGNFPGRFSGRQFSNSRSEMNVSTLELGDSALYLCASSLGQTGKETQYFGPGTRLLVL.

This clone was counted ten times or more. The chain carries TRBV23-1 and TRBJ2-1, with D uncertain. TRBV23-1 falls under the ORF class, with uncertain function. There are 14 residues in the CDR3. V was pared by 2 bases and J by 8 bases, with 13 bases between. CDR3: CASSQVTPLDEQFF. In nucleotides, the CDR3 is TGCGCCAGCAGTCAAGTCACTCCTCTGGATGAGCAGTTCTTC.

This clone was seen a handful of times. This CDR3 is CASSSGPNGAQYF. The CDR3 DNA reads as TGCGCCAGCAGCTCCGGGCCTAACGGAGCGCAGTATTTT. This chain joins TRBV5-1 and TRBJ2-3; D remains unclear. The V gene lost 3 bases and the J gene lost 10 bases, with 15 bases spanning the gap. Per the germline V gene, CDR1 is SGHRS and CDR2 is YFSETQ. The CDR3 sequence is 13 residues long.

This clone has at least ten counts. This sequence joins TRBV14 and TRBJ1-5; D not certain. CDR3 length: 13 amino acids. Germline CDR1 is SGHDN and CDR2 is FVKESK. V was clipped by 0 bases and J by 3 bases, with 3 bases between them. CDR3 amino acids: CASSQDTNQPQHF. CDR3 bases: TGTGCCAGCAGCCAAGACACCAATCAGCCCCAGCATTTT.